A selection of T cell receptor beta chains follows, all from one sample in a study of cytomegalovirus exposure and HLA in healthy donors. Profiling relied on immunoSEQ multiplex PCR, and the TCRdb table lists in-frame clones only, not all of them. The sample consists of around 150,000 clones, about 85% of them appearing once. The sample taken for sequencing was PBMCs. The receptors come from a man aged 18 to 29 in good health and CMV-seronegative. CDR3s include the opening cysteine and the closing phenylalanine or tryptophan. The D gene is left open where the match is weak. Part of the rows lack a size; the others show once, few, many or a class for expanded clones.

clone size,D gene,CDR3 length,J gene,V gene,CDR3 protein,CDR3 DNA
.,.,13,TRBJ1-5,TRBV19,CASSTGGGQPQHF,TGTGCCAGTAGTACTGGGGGGGGTCAGCCCCAGCATTTT
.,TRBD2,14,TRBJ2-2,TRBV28,CATGTGGLTGELFF,TGTGCCACCGGGACGGGGGGGCTAACCGGGGAGCTGTTTTTT
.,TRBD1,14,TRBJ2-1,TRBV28,CASNSRDRYNEQFF,TGTGCCAGCAACAGCCGGGACAGGTACAATGAGCAGTTCTTC
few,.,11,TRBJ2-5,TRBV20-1,CSATLDVTQYF,TGCAGTGCTACCCTAGATGTGACCCAGTACTTC
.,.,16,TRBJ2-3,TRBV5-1,CASSLQGLTSTDTQYF,TGCGCCAGCAGCTTACAGGGCCTTACTAGCACAGATACGCAGTATTTT
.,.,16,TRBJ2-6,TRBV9,CASSVGGGSGANVLTF,TGTGCCAGCAGCGTGGGAGGGGGCTCTGGGGCCAACGTCCTGACTTTC
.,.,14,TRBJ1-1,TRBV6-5,CASSYRDKNTEAFF,TGTGCCAGCAGTTACCGTGACAAGAACACTGAAGCTTTCTTT
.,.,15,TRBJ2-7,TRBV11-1,CASRGGRAGSYEQYF,TGTGCCAGCCGTGGGGGCAGGGCAGGGTCCTACGAGCAGTACTTC
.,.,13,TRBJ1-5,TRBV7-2,CASSYDKSQPQHF,TGTGCCAGCAGCTATGACAAGTCCCAGCCCCAGCATTTT
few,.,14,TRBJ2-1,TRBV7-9,CASSPTQPGNEQFF,TGTGCCAGCAGCCCTACCCAACCGGGGAATGAGCAGTTCTTC
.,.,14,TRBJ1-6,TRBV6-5,CASRGVSYNSPLHF,TGTGCCAGCAGAGGAGTCTCCTATAATTCACCCCTCCACTTT
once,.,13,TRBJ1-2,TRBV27,CASSLSGQWGYTF,TGTGCCAGCAGTTTATCGGGACAATGGGGCTACACCTTC
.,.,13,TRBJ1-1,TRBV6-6,CASSLDSFTEAFF,TGTGCCAGCAGCCTCGACAGTTTCACTGAAGCTTTCTTT
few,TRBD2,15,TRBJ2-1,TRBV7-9,CASSPNSGEYNEQFF,TGTGCCAGCAGCCCGAACAGCGGGGAATACAATGAGCAGTTCTTC
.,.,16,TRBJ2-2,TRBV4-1,CASSQVVLLIPGELFF,TGCGCCAGCAGCCAAGTTGTGTTGTTAATCCCCGGGGAGCTGTTTTTT
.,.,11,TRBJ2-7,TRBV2,CASSAVYEQYF,TGTGCCAGCAGTGCCGTCTACGAGCAGTACTTC
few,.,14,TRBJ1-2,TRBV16,CASSQEQGTYGYTF,TGTGCCAGCAGCCAAGAACAGGGAACTTATGGCTACACCTTC
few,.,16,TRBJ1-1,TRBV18,CASSPGLGAVNTEAFF,TGTGCCAGCTCACCCGGTTTAGGGGCGGTGAACACTGAAGCTTTCTTT
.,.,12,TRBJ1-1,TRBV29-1,CSVWHLNTEAFF,TGCAGCGTTTGGCACCTGAACACTGAAGCTTTCTTT
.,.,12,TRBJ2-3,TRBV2,CASSPCTDTQYF,TGTGCCAGCAGTCCCTGCACAGATACGCAGTATTTT
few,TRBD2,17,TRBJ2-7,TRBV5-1,CASSLDRLAGPTYEQYF,TGCGCCAGCAGCTTGGACCGACTAGCGGGACCCACCTACGAGCAGTACTTC
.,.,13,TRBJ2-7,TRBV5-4,CASSSRDSYEQYF,TGTGCCAGCAGCTCTCGGGACTCCTACGAGCAGTACTTC
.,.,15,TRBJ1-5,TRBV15,CATSRDPSSDQPQHF,TGTGCCACCAGCAGAGATCCGTCGAGTGATCAGCCCCAGCATTTT